The 6 T cell receptor beta chains below come from one sample, sequenced in a study of OX40 agonist ivuxolimab in advanced cancers. Method: immunoSEQ multiplex PCR; TCRdb's copy keeps in-frame clones and lacks some. Of approximately 29,000 clones in the sample, around 82% were seen once. Source: CD4+ or CD8+ T cells sorted from blood, taken in a trial of the OX40 agonist ivuxolimab. These receptor sequences come from an adult with an advanced solid tumor such as melanoma, head and neck, liver or kidney cancer.

The rearrangement uses TRBV2 and TRBJ2-7; D is unresolved. The CDR3 totals 11 residues. Trimming shortened V by 10 bases and J by 6 bases, and 13 bases separated the two germline ends. CDR1 and CDR2 from the germline V gene are SNHLY and FYNNEI. CDR3 DNA: TGTGCCACCTCCCCCTGGGGCGAGCAGTACTTC. Its protein is CATSPWGEQYF.

The rearrangement joins TRBV12-5 to TRBJ2-3; 7 bases fit TRBD1. The CDR3 is 14 residues long. The V gene end was trimmed by 0 bases and the J gene end by 3 bases; junction bases not matched to a gene: 0. Germline V lookup: CDR1 LGHNT, CDR2 FRNRAP. CDR3 residues: CASGLVQGTDTQYF. DNA of the CDR3: TGTGCTAGTGGTTTGGTACAGGGGACAGATACGCAGTATTTT.

V and J are TRBV7-2 and TRBJ2-7; the D gene is possibly TRBD1 (5 bases). The germline V gene has CDR1 SGHTA and CDR2 FQGNSA. Trimming removed 3 bases at V and 4 bases at J, with 10 bases between. CDR3 size: 13 residues. The CDR3 spells CASSFDSEYEQYF. The CDR3 nucleotides are TGTGCCAGCAGCTTCGACAGTGAATACGAGCAGTACTTC.

The chain has TRBV27 and TRBJ2-7; the D gene is possibly TRBD2 (6 bases). Germline assignment: CDR1 MNHEY and CDR2 SMNVEV (reference sequence). Deletions cut 2 bases from V and 2 bases from J, with 13 bases between. CDR3 length: 15 amino acids. Here the CDR3 reads CASSLRGTAPYEQYF. CDR3 in DNA: TGTGCCAGCAGTTTACGGGGGACGGCCCCCTACGAGCAGTACTTC.

A few counts support this clone. The V gene is TRBV19, the J gene TRBJ1-5, with TRBD1 matching 9 bases. This CDR3 contains 17 residues. Germline V gene sequence: CDR1 LNHDA, CDR2 SQIVND (reference sequence). V dropped 7 bases and J dropped 1; count of bases not matched to a gene: 11. The CDR3 nucleotides are TGTGCCAGTACCTACCGGGACAGGGCGTTAAGCAATCAGCCCCAGCATTTT. Translating it yields CASTYRDRALSNQPQHF.

The rearrangement uses TRBV7-2 and TRBJ2-7; the D is unclear. CDR3 length equals 13 residues. Germline CDR1 SGHTA, CDR2 FQGNSA. The V end lost 1 base, the J end lost 4 bases, and 8 bases lay between the germline ends. The CDR3 sequence is CASSLDFRYEQYF. The DNA for the CDR3 is TGTGCCAGCAGCTTAGATTTCAGATACGAGCAGTACTTC.